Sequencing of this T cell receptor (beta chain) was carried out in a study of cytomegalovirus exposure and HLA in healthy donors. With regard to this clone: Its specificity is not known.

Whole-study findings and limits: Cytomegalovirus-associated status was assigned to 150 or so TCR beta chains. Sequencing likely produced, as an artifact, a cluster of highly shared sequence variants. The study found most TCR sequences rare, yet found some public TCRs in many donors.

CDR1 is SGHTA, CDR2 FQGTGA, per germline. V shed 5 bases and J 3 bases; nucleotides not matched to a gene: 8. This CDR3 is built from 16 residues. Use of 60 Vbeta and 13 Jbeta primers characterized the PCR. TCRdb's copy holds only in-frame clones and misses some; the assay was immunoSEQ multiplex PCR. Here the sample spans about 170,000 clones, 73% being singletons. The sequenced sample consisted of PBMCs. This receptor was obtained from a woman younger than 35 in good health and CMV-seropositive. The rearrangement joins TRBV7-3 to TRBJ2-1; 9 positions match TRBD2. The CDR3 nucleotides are TGTGCCAGCAGCCAGTTAGCGGGGGCCCGCTACAATGAGCAGTTCTTC. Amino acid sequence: CASSQLAGARYNEQFF.